The sequence of this T cell receptor (beta chain) was determined in a study of blood T cell repertoires in COVID-19. This CDR3 has 13 residues. With 2 bases removed from V and 3 bases from J, the gap between germline ends came to 7 bases. The germline V gene has CDR1 PRHDT and CDR2 FYEKMQ (reference sequence). Only in-frame clones appear in the TCRdb table, and some are missing; sequencing was by immunoSEQ multiplex PCR. The sample contains 80,000 or so clones, 86% of which appear only once. The sample taken for sequencing was peripheral blood. The TCR was taken from a human donor in a cohort sampled during active COVID-19. The V call is TRBV13, the J call TRBJ2-5; perhaps TRBD2 as D (5 bases). CDR3 sequence reads: CASSLFGEETQYF. DNA of the CDR3: TGTGCCAGCAGCTTATTCGGGGAAGAGACCCAGTACTTC.